This TCR beta chain was recovered during a study of PD-1 blockade in classical Hodgkin lymphoma. Looking at the study overall: A 3 mg/kg intravenous dose of nivolumab was received by patients every 2 weeks.

Every patient was affected by relapse after autologous stem cell transplantation, while exposure to brentuximab vedotin was not uniform. The CDR3 length is 15 residues. V shed 3 bases and J shed 0 bases, with 8 bases lying between them. Germline assignment: CDR1 MNHEY and CDR2 SMNVEV (reference sequence). TCRdb keeps only in-frame clones here, not all; method: immunoSEQ multiplex PCR. The sample includes 72,000 or so clones, just over 90% seen only once; the top ten take roughly 8%. This receptor was identified in a human donor with classical Hodgkin lymphoma. Material: peripheral blood mononuclear cells (PBMCs), obtained at baseline. This chain joins TRBV27 and TRBJ2-2; D gene ambiguous. CDR3 in DNA: TGTGCCAGCAGTTTTACTCTCACGAACACCGGGGAGCTGTTTTTT. Its protein is CASSFTLTNTGELFF.